This TCR beta chain was captured in a study of blood T cell repertoires in COVID-19 (dated by TCRdb to between 2020 and 2021). Regarding the study in general: Collaborator samples came from the United States, Italy and Spain and covered acute and convalescent phases of COVID-19. Subjects who had been exposed to COVID-19, were actively infected with it, or had recovered from it provided the deeply sampled blood TCRbeta repertoires that made up the dataset. The material from the prospective study consisted of cDNA or gDNA derived from T cells, B-cell-depleted T cells, or PBMCs. Samples came from the ongoing ImmuneRACE study (first 160 participants) plus 1,254 subjects from 6 global collaborators. HLA class I and class II types, where available, came from metadata supplied by the sample provider rather than from assay-based typing. A freely available public database, intended as a resource for researchers studying the immune response to SARS-CoV-2, is where the repertoires were released. The sample metadata nearly always contained a de-identified subject ID, COVID-19 status, age in years and sex. Overall study outcomes, separate from this receptor: The quantity of clinical and demographic metadata differed by source and by participant and was supplied without curation.

The immunoSEQ Assay, a bias-controlled multiplex PCR, was used to amplify TCRbeta CDR3 regions from genomic DNA. As for how the authors treated the data: Within the assay, amplification of reference gene primers was used to estimate how many nucleated cells each sample contained. To quantify the absolute abundance of each unique TCRbeta CDR3 rearrangement, sequence reads were collapsed and filtered. Productive Simpson clonality was computed per sample as the square root of Simpson's diversity index over productive rearrangements. TCRdb provides this immuneACCESS table in a form limited to in-frame rearrangements. Some clones are lacking; in checked studies, under half of them reflect an unresolved V gene, and why the rest are absent is not known. V and J calls and clone size are those listed in that table; D and trimming were worked out from the DNA. The sample table lists approximately 320,000 clones, roughly 90% of them with a count of one. The ten largest clones take up 2.6% of the sample.

Participants in the prospective study were aged roughly 18 to 100 years, lived in under 30 United States geographic areas, and enrolled through a virtual design. Cohort assignment in the prospective study relied on participant-reported clinical history from a screening survey and a study questionnaire. For ImmuneRACE Cohort 3, a participant was defined as recovered based on two consecutive negative NP/OP PCR tests, clearance by a healthcare professional, or resolution of symptoms. In the prospective study, mobile phlebotomists collected whole blood, serum and a nasopharyngeal or oropharyngeal swab from each participant. Participants in the prospective study had the option to provide additional blood draws and questionnaires over a 2-month period. Prospective study blood samples were shipped either frozen or at room temperature before DNA extraction. The CDR3 measures 15 amino acids from cysteine to phenylalanine. Of the read, only the CDR3 DNA is kept; its 45 bases are in frame from base 1. As encoded in the germline V gene, CDR1 is SNHLY while CDR2 is FYNNEI. V is reduced by 6 bases and J by 2 bases, leaving a spacing of 16 bases between them.

With respect to this clone: Its antigen is not yet known. No base quality values were provided; no much bigger clone lies one nucleotide off.

What was sequenced was PBMCs or T cells enriched from blood (not recorded which). Recombination connected TRBV2 to TRBJ1-1, and TRBD1 may be the D gene, going by 6 matching bases. The receptor was isolated from a man between 60 and 75 years old who had recovered from COVID-19. The CDR3 region reads CASRAPYRVNTEAFF. The bases are TGTGCCAGCAGGGCCCCATACAGGGTAAACACTGAAGCTTTCTTT.